The TCR beta chain described here comes from a study of T cell responses to AZD1222 COVID-19 vaccine. This clone occurred once. Its cognate antigen is unknown. General study points: Spike-specific TCR breadth rose after two AZD1222 doses, and depth rose as well. A mostly white British donor set with more females was recruited, and clonal diversity was possibly underestimated.

The ends lost 6 bases at V and 6 bases at J; junction bases unmatched: 9. The CDR3 covers 17 residues. Germline V lookup: CDR1 MNHEY, CDR2 SVGEGT. Sequenced by immunoSEQ multiplex PCR; TCRdb stores in-frame clones only, minus some. Of about 78,000 clones in the sample, roughly 82% were seen once. The source was peripheral blood, collected on day 0 of AZD1222 vaccination. The J gene is TRBJ2-2, the V gene TRBV6-2 or TRBV6-3; 14 positions match TRBD2. The receptor was isolated from an adult in good health. The CDR3 region is CASSTWTSGGFSGELFF. The CDR3 nucleotides read TGTGCCAGCAGCACTTGGACTAGCGGGGGGTTTTCCGGGGAGCTGTTTTTT.